Listed here are 20 T cell receptor beta chains from one sample, sequenced in a study of PD-1 blockade in mismatch repair-deficient tumors. Sequencing was performed with immunoSEQ multiplex PCR; in TCRdb, only in-frame clones are kept and a portion is missing. The table shows some 100,000 clones, with 70% to 85% occurring only once. Source: peripheral blood, taken approximately 8 months after starting pembrolizumab. These receptors were taken from an adult with mismatch repair-deficient cancer.

The chain has TRBV11-3 and TRBJ1-1, with 8 bases fitting TRBD1. The CDR3 is 14 amino acids. Trimming took 5 bases from V and 5 from J; bases not matched to a gene: 7. Germline-derived CDR1 and CDR2 are SGHNT and YENEEA. CDR3: CASSATGVGTEAFF. As DNA, the CDR3 is TGTGCCAGCAGCGCGACAGGGGTGGGAACTGAAGCTTTCTTT.

The chain uses TRBV11-2 and TRBJ2-2; 10 bases are a match to TRBD2. The J segment lost 1 base and the V segment lost 5 bases, leaving 4 bases of the junction unmatched. The germline V gene encodes CDR1 SGHAT and CDR2 FQNNGV. The CDR3 length is 16 residues. CDR3 sequence: CASSRTSGKNTGELFF. DNA for the CDR3: TGTGCCAGCAGCCGGACTAGCGGAAAGAACACCGGGGAGCTGTTTTTT. The full variable domain, rest sourced from reference TRBV11-2 and TRBJ2-2, is EAGVAQSPRYKIIEKRQSVAFWCNPISGHATLYWYQQILGQGPKLLIQFQNNGVVDDSQLPKDRFSAERLKGVDSTLKIQPAKLEDSAVYLCASSRTSGKNTGELFFGEGSRLTVL.

This chain uses TRBV7-2 with TRBJ2-3; 8 bases match TRBD2. From germline, CDR1 is SGHTA and CDR2 FQGNSA. This CDR3 has 15 residues. With 3 bases clipped from V and 3 bases from J, the junction kept 5 bases outside the gene matches. The CDR3 sequence is CASSLAGGRTDTQYF. For the CDR3, the DNA is TGTGCCAGCAGCTTGGCGGGAGGACGTACAGATACGCAGTATTTT.

The chain links TRBV7-3 to TRBJ2-3; D may be TRBD2 (6 bases). Germline values: CDR1 SGHTA, CDR2 FQGTGA. V gave up 5 bases and J gave up 6 bases, with 12 bases separating them. The CDR3 extends over 13 amino acids. The CDR3 DNA reads as TGTGCCAGCAGCCTAAGTGGGGGGGATACGCAGTATTTT. This translates into CASSLSGGDTQYF. Looking up the rest from reference TRBV7-3 and TRBJ2-3 gives the full variable domain: GAGVSQTPSNKVTEKGKYVELRCDPISGHTALYWYRQSLGQGPEFLIYFQGTGAADDSGLPNDRFFAVRPEGSVSTLKIQRTERGDSAVYLCASSLSGGDTQYFGPGTRLTVL.

The chain couples TRBV11-3 to TRBJ2-7; TRBD1 might be the D (6 bases). The CDR3 totals 14 residues. The germline gives CDR1 SGHNT, CDR2 YENEEA. Between the trimmed V and J ends, which lost 4 bases and 1 base, there was a span of 11 bases. As DNA, the CDR3 is TGTGCCAGCAGCTACCGGACAGCTTCCTACGAGCAGTACTTC. This translates into CASSYRTASYEQYF. The full variable domain, rest sourced from reference TRBV11-3 and TRBJ2-7, is EAGVVQSPRYKIIEKKQPVAFWCNPISGHNTLYWYLQNLGQGPELLIRYENEEAVDDSQLPKDRFSAERLKGVDSTLKIQPAELGDSAVYLCASSYRTASYEQYFGPGTRLTVT.

A single count supports this clone. The chain has TRBV4-2 and TRBJ2-1, with a possible D match to TRBD1 (6 bases). The CDR3 runs 13 residues. V lost 1 base, J lost 8 bases, and 9 bases lay in between. The germline V gene encodes CDR1 LGHNA and CDR2 YNFKEQ. The CDR3 nucleotides are TGTGCCAGCAGCCAAGTCAAGGGGGATGAGCAGTTCTTC. Amino acid sequence: CASSQVKGDEQFF.

The J gene is TRBJ2-1, the V gene TRBV28; weak D call: TRBD2 (6 bases). Germline V CDR1 and CDR2: MDHEN, SYDVKM. The CDR3 totals 16 residues. V lost 7 bases and J 3 bases, leaving 19 bases between the germline ends. CDR3 protein: CASTPQGRGNYNEQFF. CDR3 in DNA: TGTGCCAGCACTCCCCAAGGGCGGGGTAACTACAATGAGCAGTTCTTC.

The chain is built from TRBV2 and TRBJ1-2; no clear D. The V gene lost 4 bases and the J gene lost 0 bases, with 3 bases spanning the gap. Germline CDR1 SNHLY, CDR2 FYNNEI. The CDR3 spans 12 residues. The chain's CDR3 is CASSAANYGYTF. The CDR3 nucleotides are TGTGCCAGCAGTGCCGCTAACTATGGCTACACCTTC.

A single count supports this clone. The chain combines TRBV9 with TRBJ1-2, with 10 nucleotides matching TRBD1. Germline V gives CDR1 SGDLS, CDR2 YYNGEE. The CDR3 loop spans 15 amino acids. V was clipped by 3 bases and J by 4 bases; unmatched bases: 6. The CDR3 bases are TGTGCCAGCAGCGAAACCGGGACAGGGGTCTATGGCTACACCTTC. It translates to CASSETGTGVYGYTF. The whole variable domain, remainder taken from reference TRBV9 and TRBJ1-2, is DSGVTQTPKHLITATGQRVTLRCSPRSGDLSVYWYQQSLDQGLQFLIQYYNGEERAKGNILERFSAQQFPDLHSELNLSSLELGDSALYFCASSETGTGVYGYTFGSGTRLTVV.

The genes are TRBV2 and TRBJ2-3; TRBD1 agrees at 8 bases. Trimming took 5 bases from V and 3 from J; bases not matched to a gene: 7. CDR1 and CDR2 from the germline V gene are SNHLY and FYNNEI. The CDR3 has 15 amino acids. The CDR3 coding sequence is TGTGCCAGCAGTAAACAGGGGGTTGGGACAGATACGCAGTATTTT. It specifies CASSKQGVGTDTQYF.

The chain carries TRBV6-1 and TRBJ2-3, with TRBD2 matching over 13 bases. J lost 1 base, V lost 4 bases, and 2 bases had no gene match. Germline CDR1 reads MNHNS; CDR2 reads SASEGT. The CDR3 covers 16 residues. The CDR3 nucleotides are TGTGCCAGCAGTGGGACTAGCGGGAGTGGCACAGATACGCAGTATTTT. This encodes CASSGTSGSGTDTQYF.

The rearrangement uses TRBV7-2 and TRBJ2-3; 13 bases are a match to TRBD2. The germline gives CDR1 SGHTA, CDR2 FQGNSA. The CDR3 runs to 16 residues. The ends lost 5 bases at V and 8 bases at J; junction bases unmatched: 10. CDR3 nucleotide sequence: TGTGCCAGCAGCAGACGGACTAGCGGGAGTAGTGTTACGCAGTATTTT. It translates to CASSRRTSGSSVTQYF.

This chain links TRBV27 with TRBJ2-5, with 9 nucleotides matching TRBD1. CDR3 size: 12 residues. Germline trimming cut 11 bases from V and 1 base from J; bases unmatched to any gene: 2. Germline loops: CDR1 MNHEY, CDR2 SMNVEV (reference sequence). The CDR3 nucleotides are TGTGCCGCGGGACAGGGCCAAGAGACCCAGTACTTC. This sequence encodes CAAGQGQETQYF.

The chain has TRBV14 and TRBJ1-4, with D unresolved. Germline lookup yields CDR1 SGHDN and CDR2 FVKESK. V gave up 3 bases and J gave up 4 bases, with 3 bases separating them. CDR3 length: 12 amino acids. The CDR3 DNA reads TGTGCCAGCAGCCACAATAATGAAAAACTGTTTTTT. Amino acids: CASSHNNEKLFF.

The chain combines TRBV10-2 with TRBJ1-5; TRBD1 agrees at 9 bases. Trimming removed 8 bases from V and 6 bases from J; junction bases left unmatched: 8. This CDR3 has 14 residues. Germline CDR1 reads WSHSY; CDR2 reads SAAADI. The CDR3 spells CASRRDRETQPQHF. The CDR3 DNA reads as TGCGCCAGCCGCCGGGACAGGGAAACTCAGCCCCAGCATTTT.

The chain has TRBV4-2 and TRBJ2-6; the match to TRBD1 covers 8 bases. CDR1 and CDR2 from the germline V gene are LGHNA and YNFKEQ. V lost 3 bases to trimming and J lost 0 bases; unmatched junction nucleotides: 1. The CDR3 sequence is 16 residues long. CDR3 DNA: TGTGCCAGCAGCCAGGGACAGGTCTCTGGGGCCAACGTCCTGACTTTC. As protein: CASSQGQVSGANVLTF.

The chain links TRBV7-9 to TRBJ1-1; 7 nucleotides match TRBD1. CDR1 SEHNR and CDR2 FQNEAQ come from the germline V gene (reference sequence). The CDR3 spans 14 residues. The junction had 6 bases not matched to a gene; V was cut back by 5 bases and J by 3 bases. The CDR3 bases are TGTGCCAGCAGCACGGGACAGTTAGACACTGAAGCTTTCTTT. Translated, it gives CASSTGQLDTEAFF.

This chain uses TRBV5-6 with TRBJ2-7; possible D gene TRBD1, 6 bases. The CDR3 length is 14 residues. The V end was cut by 4 bases, the J end by 2 bases, with 13 bases between. Germline CDR1 SGHDT, CDR2 YYEEEE. The CDR3 nucleotides read TGTGCCAGCAGCCCCGGGACACCTACCTACGAGCAGTACTTC. It codes for CASSPGTPTYEQYF.

The chain recombines TRBV15 with TRBJ2-3, with D tentatively TRBD1 or TRBD2 (5 bases each). The CDR3 covers 16 residues. Germline V lookup: CDR1 LNHNV, CDR2 YYDKDF (reference sequence). The V gene lost 1 base and the J gene lost 2 bases, with 13 bases spanning the gap. The CDR3 here is CATSRGTGTITDTQYF. CDR3 DNA: TGTGCCACCAGCAGAGGGACCGGGACGATCACAGATACGCAGTATTTT.

The chain uses TRBV7-8 and TRBJ2-1; weak D call: TRBD1 (5 bases). The CDR3 loop spans 17 amino acids. Germline loops: CDR1 SGHVS, CDR2 FQNEAQ. V lost 5 bases, J lost 0 bases, and 17 bases lay in between. DNA for the CDR3: TGTGCCAGCAGCGAGCCAACGTACAGGAGCTCCTACAATGAGCAGTTCTTC. It translates to CASSEPTYRSSYNEQFF.